Here is one T cell receptor (beta chain) with its context. Its antigen remains unidentified. The CDR3 consists of 14 residues. V lost 4 bases and J lost 3, with 11 bases in between. CDR1 is SGHRS, CDR2 YFSETQ, per germline. The protocol was immunoSEQ multiplex PCR, while the TCRdb copy is restricted to in-frame clones and leaves out a portion. The sample yields roughly 9,900 clones, approximately 85% seen once. These data belong to a study of neoadjuvant nivolumab and ipilimumab in lung cancer. Whole-study results and caveats: Resected tumors had greater TCR richness and clonality than uninvolved lung.

This clonotype was obtained from an adult with non-small cell lung cancer. The input for sequencing was peripheral blood, taken before neoadjuvant nivolumab, alone or with ipilimumab. The genes are TRBV5-1 and TRBJ1-3; D uncertain. The chain's CDR3 is CASSPRTDGNTIYF. In DNA form, the CDR3 reads TGCGCCAGCAGCCCACGGACTGATGGAAACACCATATATTTT. Based on the CDR3 plus reference TRBV5-1 and TRBJ1-3, the full variable domain is KAGVTQTPRYLIKTRGQQVTLSCSPISGHRSVSWYQQTPGQGLQFLFEYFSETQRNKGNFPGRFSGRQFSNSRSEMNVSTLELGDSALYLCASSPRTDGNTIYFGEGSWLTVV.